Listed here are 7 T cell receptor beta chains from one sample, sequenced in a study of blood T cell repertoires in COVID-19 (dated by TCRdb to 2018 to 2020). Library prep was done by the immunoSEQ multiplex PCR assay. TCRdb stores this immuneACCESS table with in-frame sequences only. Part of the clones is absent; in the studies checked, under half of the shortfall reflects unresolved V genes, and no reason is known for the rest. The sample data list about 220,000 clones, and approximately 85% of these were observed just once. About 2.5% of the sample is in the top ten clones. Specimen: peripheral blood. Receptor source: an older woman with COVID-19, enrolled during active disease.

V and J are TRBV19 and TRBJ1-2; TRBD1 might be the D (6 bases). V lost 2 bases and J lost 2, with 12 bases in between. The CDR3 extends over 15 amino acids. In germline, CDR1 is LNHDA, CDR2 SQIVND (reference sequence). This CDR3 is CASSISSTGNYGYTF. CDR3 DNA: TGTGCCAGTAGTATATCCTCAACAGGGAACTATGGCTACACCTTC.

The J gene is TRBJ2-3, the V gene TRBV29-1; 7 bases are shared with TRBD2. Trimming removed 5 bases from V and 3 bases from J; junction bases left unmatched: 8. Germline CDR1 reads SQVTM; CDR2 reads ANQGSEA. CDR3 length: 14 amino acids. In DNA, the CDR3 is TGCAGCGTTCCCCTCAGCGGGACGACAGATACGCAGTATTTT. Amino acid sequence: CSVPLSGTTDTQYF.

V gene TRBV19 combines with J gene TRBJ2-7; D gene unclear. Trimming cost V 8 bases and J 7 bases, with 12 bases left between them. Germline-derived CDR1 and CDR2 are LNHDA and SQIVND (reference sequence). This CDR3 is built from 11 residues. CDR3 amino acids: CASGRVSEQYF. The CDR3 DNA reads TGTGCCAGTGGCCGTGTGTCGGAGCAGTACTTC.

This clone was recorded once. The chain carries TRBV7-9 and TRBJ1-2; weak D call: TRBD1 (6 bases). There are 16 residues in the CDR3. Germline V gene lookup returns CDR1 SEHNR and CDR2 FQNEAQ (reference sequence). Deletions cut 4 bases from V and 3 bases from J, with 18 bases between. CDR3 loop: CASSSWAGAGDYGYTF. The CDR3 DNA follows: TGTGCCAGCAGCTCCTGGGCAGGGGCTGGGGACTATGGCTACACCTTC. Full variable domain (rest looked up from reference TRBV7-9 and TRBJ1-2): DTGVSQNPRHKITKRGQNVTFRCDPISEHNRLYWYRQTLGQGPEFLTYFQNEAQLEKSRLLSDRFSAERPKGSFSTLEIQRTEQGDSAMYLCASSSWAGAGDYGYTFGSGTRLTVV.

In this sample, this clone turned up once. The chain carries TRBV5-1 and TRBJ1-2, with TRBD1 matching over 11 bases. V lost 4 bases and J lost 10; bases outside the gene matches: 12. CDR3 length equals 15 residues. Germline CDR1 reads SGHRS; CDR2 reads YFSETQ. The CDR3 DNA is TGCGCCAGCAGCCCATACACCGGGACAGGGGGTTCCTACACCTTC. Protein: CASSPYTGTGGSYTF.

This clone was found a few times. The chain links TRBV20-1 to TRBJ1-1, with D unresolved. The CDR3 sequence is 13 residues long. V lost 3 bases, J lost 7 bases, and 15 bases lay in between. Germline V gene lookup returns CDR1 DFQATT and CDR2 SNEGSKA (reference sequence). In nucleotides, the CDR3 is TGCAGTGCTAGTCCTTCGGGGAAAGGTGAAGCTTTCTTT. Its protein is CSASPSGKGEAFF.

This rearrangement joins TRBV5-1 to TRBJ2-1, with 13 nucleotides matching TRBD2. Germline V gives CDR1 SGHRS, CDR2 YFSETQ. V shed 1 base, J shed 6 bases, and the junction held 4 bases outside the gene matches. The CDR3 is 16 amino acids. The CDR3: CASSLLGLAGSNEQFF. The CDR3 DNA sequence: TGCGCCAGCAGCTTGCTGGGACTAGCGGGATCCAATGAGCAGTTCTTC.